This T cell receptor beta chain was identified during a study of shared clonotypes between healthy human individuals. For the study at large: For every donor, three CD4 naive, three CD4 memory, two CD8 naive and one CD8 memory plates were used.

Only CD45RO-negative cells positively selected for CCR7 counted as naive CD8 cells, so terminally differentiated effector memory CD45RA+ cells were excluded. Around 30,000 T cell genomes (roughly 0.2 ug DNA) went into each sorted-subset replicate. Some clones are missing from TCRdb's copy, which holds only in-frame ones; the method was immunoSEQ multiplex PCR. The table lists fewer than 1 million clones, about 96% of them singletons. The CDR3 sequence is 12 residues long. Trimming cost V 3 bases and J 8 bases, with 8 bases left between them. The V gene's germline CDR1 is SGDLS and CDR2 YYNGEE. Sequencing was done on a sample of naive CD8+ T cells sorted from blood. The sequence was collected from a man younger than 45 in good health. The gene calls are TRBV9 and TRBJ2-2, with D perhaps TRBD2 (5 bases). The CDR3 region is CASSAWEGELFF. The CDR3 DNA reads TGTGCCAGCAGCGCTTGGGAGGGGGAGCTGTTTTTT. Supplemented by reference TRBV9 and TRBJ2-2, the full variable domain reads DSGVTQTPKHLITATGQRVTLRCSPRSGDLSVYWYQQSLDQGLQFLIQYYNGEERAKGNILERFSAQQFPDLHSELNLSSLELGDSALYFCASSAWEGELFFGEGSRLTVL.